A single sample is the source of the 5 T cell receptor beta chains below, sequenced in a study of cytomegalovirus exposure and HLA in healthy donors. The method was immunoSEQ multiplex PCR; TCRdb's version includes in-frame clones alone and lacks a portion of them. The sample consists of 150,000 or so clones, about 94% of them appearing once. The sequenced sample consisted of PBMCs. Receptors originate from a man younger than 30 in good health and CMV-seropositive.

J is TRBJ2-7 and V is TRBV15; D may be TRBD2 (6 bases). CDR1 LNHNV and CDR2 YYDKDF come from the germline V gene (reference sequence). This CDR3 has 16 residues. The V end lost 1 base, the J end lost 3 bases, and 16 bases lay between the germline ends. The CDR3, as DNA: TGTGCCACCAGCAGAGGTTCCAGCGGGTACCGCTACGAGCAGTACTTC. Translating gives CATSRGSSGYRYEQYF.

This sequence joins TRBV7-2 and TRBJ2-4; a weak D match, TRBD1 (6 bases). This CDR3 is 13 amino acids long. Trimming removed 1 base from V and 10 bases from J, with 11 bases in between. Germline lookup yields CDR1 SGHTA and CDR2 FQGNSA. The CDR3 DNA sequence: TGTGCCAGCAGCTTAGGGGGGCCGTTGATTCAGTACTTC. This encodes CASSLGGPLIQYF.

This clone is medium-sized. V usage is TRBV7-8 and J usage is TRBJ2-5; maybe TRBD2 (7 bases). Germline CDR1 is SGHVS and CDR2 is FQNEAQ. The CDR3 loop spans 15 amino acids. Trimming pared 0 bases from V and 3 bases from J, leaving 11 bases between. In nucleotides, the CDR3 is TGTGCCAGCAGCTTAGCAGGGGGAGGGGAAGAGACCCAGTACTTC. It specifies CASSLAGGGEETQYF.

The count of this clone is one. Here the CDR3 DNA reads TGTGCCAGTAGTATACTAGCGGGGTCCTCCTACAATGAGCAGTTCTTC. Its translation: CASSILAGSSYNEQFF. The V and J genes are TRBV19 and TRBJ2-1, with 9 bases matching TRBD2. Germline trimming cut 2 bases from V and 0 bases from J; bases unmatched to any gene: 2. Germline V gene sequence: CDR1 LNHDA, CDR2 SQIVND (reference sequence). This CDR3 is 16 amino acids long.

This clone was observed a single time. The CDR3 is CASSYSHTGELFF. For the CDR3, the DNA is TGTGCCAGCAGCTACTCCCACACCGGGGAGCTGTTTTTT. The chain recombines TRBV7-8 with TRBJ2-2; D unclear. Germline CDR1 and CDR2: SGHVS and FQNEAQ. V lost 4 bases and J lost 3, with 6 bases in between. CDR3 length: 13 amino acids.